The clone carrying this TCR beta chain showed up just once. PCR employed 60 Vbeta and 13 Jbeta primers. The table came from immunoSEQ multiplex PCR; TCRdb's copy has only in-frame clones and leaves some out. The sample shows about 160,000 clones, approximately 81% of them seen only once. The sample originates from a study of cytomegalovirus exposure and HLA in healthy donors. Trimming at V came to 5 bases and at J to 4 bases, leaving 6 bases not matched to a gene. In germline, CDR1 is LNHDA, CDR2 SQIVND (reference sequence). This CDR3 has 15 residues. The source is a young man in good health and CMV-seronegative. The sample was PBMCs. This rearrangement joins TRBV19 to TRBJ1-2; 11 bases agree with TRBD1. CDR3 nucleotide sequence: TGTGCCAGTAGTCCAGGGACAGGGGGAGCCTATGGCTACACCTTC. Residues: CASSPGTGGAYGYTF.